Each of the 8 T cell receptor beta chains below was sequenced from the same sample in a study of blood T cell repertoires in COVID-19. TCRdb's table, derived via immunoSEQ multiplex PCR, lists solely in-frame clones and lacks some. This table holds approximately 210,000 clones, 70% to 90% found once. The sequencing input was PBMCs or T cells enriched from blood (not recorded which). Receptors were obtained from a man aged 30 to 45 with acute COVID-19.

The rearrangement uses TRBV4-1 and TRBJ2-1; tentative D call: TRBD2 (5 bases). Germline V gives CDR1 MGHRA, CDR2 YSYEKL. V was trimmed by 3 bases and J by 10 bases, leaving 13 bases between them. This CDR3 spans 13 amino acids. Here the CDR3 reads CASSQEIRGEQFF. The CDR3 bases are TGCGCCAGCAGCCAGGAAATCCGGGGAGAGCAGTTCTTC.

The V call is TRBV28, the J call TRBJ2-2; D not resolved. Germline V gene lookup returns CDR1 MDHEN and CDR2 SYDVKM. This CDR3 region has 16 residues. V lost 3 bases and J lost 2, with 13 bases in between. The CDR3 DNA reads as TGTGCCAGCAGTTTCCCCTCCCTAGATAACACCGGGGAGCTGTTTTTT. Protein sequence: CASSFPSLDNTGELFF. The entire variable domain, with the rest obtained from reference TRBV28 and TRBJ2-2, is as follows: DVKVTQSSRYLVKRTGEKVFLECVQDMDHENMFWYRQDPGLGLRLIYFSYDVKMKEKGDIPEGYSVSREKKERFSLILESASTNQTSMYLCASSFPSLDNTGELFFGEGSRLTVL.

The rearrangement links TRBV19 to TRBJ2-4, with D uncertain. V was trimmed by 5 bases and J by 0 bases, leaving 8 bases between them. CDR1 and CDR2 from the germline V gene are LNHDA and SQIVND (reference sequence). This CDR3 region has 14 residues. The CDR3 DNA reads TGTGCCAGTAGTCGTGTTCTAGCCAAAAACATTCAGTACTTC. Amino acid sequence: CASSRVLAKNIQYF. The variable domain in full, completed from reference TRBV19 and TRBJ2-4, reads DGGITQSPKYLFRKEGQNVTLSCEQNLNHDAMYWYRQDPGQGLRLIYYSQIVNDFQKGDIAEGYSVSREKKESFPLTVTSAQKNPTAFYLCASSRVLAKNIQYFGAGTRLSVL.

The rearrangement links TRBV5-4 to TRBJ2-1; 7 positions agree with TRBD2. V gave up 3 bases and J gave up 5 bases; unmatched junction bases: 8. The CDR3 consists of 15 residues. From germline, CDR1 is SGHNT and CDR2 YYREEE (reference sequence). The CDR3 nucleotides read TGTGCCAGCAGCTGGGGTCGGCTAGCGGACAATGAGCAGTTCTTC. Amino acids: CASSWGRLADNEQFF.

This CDR3 reads CASSEPLVYGYTF. The CDR3 DNA sequence: TGTGCCAGCAGTGAACCCTTAGTCTATGGCTACACCTTC. V is TRBV6-1 and J is TRBJ1-2, with D hard to call. This CDR3 comprises 13 residues. Deletions cut 2 bases from V and 4 bases from J, with 8 bases between. Germline V CDR1 and CDR2: MNHNS, SASEGT.

The chain couples TRBV5-1 to TRBJ2-5; D is perhaps TRBD2 (6 bases). This CDR3 region has 14 residues. The germline CDR1 and CDR2 sequences are SGHRS and YFSETQ. The V end was cut by 3 bases, the J end by 6 bases, with 15 bases between. Here the CDR3 reads CASSSASALKTQYF. The CDR3 DNA sequence: TGCGCCAGCAGCTCGGCTAGCGCCCTCAAGACCCAGTACTTC. The whole variable domain, filled in from reference TRBV5-1 and TRBJ2-5, reads KAGVTQTPRYLIKTRGQQVTLSCSPISGHRSVSWYQQTPGQGLQFLFEYFSETQRNKGNFPGRFSGRQFSNSRSEMNVSTLELGDSALYLCASSSASALKTQYFGPGTRLLVL.

The chain is built from TRBV5-1 and TRBJ1-2, with 7 bases that match TRBD1. The length of the CDR3 is 14 residues. The ends lost 0 bases at V and 4 bases at J; junction bases unmatched: 3. Germline V gene lookup returns CDR1 SGHRS and CDR2 YFSETQ. The CDR3 DNA follows: TGCGCCAGCAGCTTGGAAGGGACAGCCTATGGCTACACCTTC. It encodes CASSLEGTAYGYTF.

This chain links TRBV5-1 with TRBJ1-1; 8 nucleotides align to TRBD1. There are 13 residues in the CDR3. Germline V CDR1 and CDR2: SGHRS, YFSETQ. The ends lost 7 bases at V and 10 bases at J; junction bases unmatched: 12. The CDR3 here is CASYGQGHSPAFF. CDR3 nucleotides: TGCGCCAGCTATGGACAGGGCCACTCACCAGCTTTCTTT.